This T cell receptor (beta chain) was identified in a study of blood T cell repertoires in COVID-19. Study as a whole: There were acute and convalescent COVID-19 samples, and they came from the United States, Italy and Spain.

The CDR3 is 16 residues long. Germline lookup yields CDR1 SGHRS and CDR2 YFSETQ. After removal of 0 bases from V and 0 bases from J, the junction contained 1 base not matched to a gene. The data were produced by immunoSEQ multiplex PCR, yet TCRdb's version contains in-frame clones alone and is incomplete. This sample carries 210,000 or so clones, roughly nine tenths of them seen once, and the ten largest clones take approximately 3%. The receptor comes from a woman between 50 and 59 years old in a cohort exposed to, infected with or recovered from COVID-19 (not recorded which). This chain joins TRBV5-1 and TRBJ1-4; TRBD1 matches at 8 bases. The sequencing sample was made of PBMCs or T cells enriched from blood (not recorded which). As DNA, the CDR3 is TGCGCCAGCAGCTTGGGACAGGGGACAACTAATGAAAAACTGTTTTTT. This sequence encodes CASSLGQGTTNEKLFF.